This T cell receptor beta chain came from a study of control samples from healthy donors and cancer patients. Germline CDR1 and CDR2: LNHDA and SQIVND (reference sequence). CDR3 length equals 12 residues. V gave up 1 base and J gave up 7 bases, with 7 bases separating them. Assay: immunoSEQ multiplex PCR; the TCRdb copy retains only in-frame clones and omits some. The sample shows roughly 76,000 clones, 85% to 95% of them seen only once. This receptor was identified in a woman under 30 in good health. The sample comprised blood. The chain combines TRBV19 with TRBJ1-1; D is ambiguous. CDR3 sequence reads: CASSIGGSEAFF. The CDR3 DNA sequence: TGTGCCAGTAGTATAGGAGGGAGTGAAGCTTTCTTT.